Listed below are T cell receptor beta chains from one sample, sequenced in a study of blood T cell repertoires in COVID-19. Profiled with immunoSEQ multiplex PCR; TCRdb holds only in-frame clones, not every one. The repertoire has 65,000 to 95,000 clones, approximately 80% of them found once; the top ten carry about a fifth. The sample taken for sequencing was peripheral blood. These receptors came from a woman between 45 and 65 years old with acute or convalescent COVID-19. Each CDR3 is given with its conserved first and last residue. The D gene is left open where the match is weak. Only some rows state a clone size, as once, few, many or a class for expanded clones.

TRBJ1-4 | - | TRBD1 | TRBV5-5 | TGTGCCAGCAGCTTGGGTATGAACAGGGGAGGTGAAAAACTGTTTTTT | CASSLGMNRGGEKLFF
TRBJ2-3 | - | TRBD2 | TRBV12-5 | TGTGCTAGTGCTTCTAGCGGGGCAGATACGCAGTATTTT | CASASSGADTQYF
TRBJ1-1 | - | - | TRBV1 | TGCACCAGCAACGGGGTGAACACTGAAGCTTTCTTT | CTSNGVNTEAFF
TRBJ2-4 | - | TRBD2 | TRBV5-1 | TGCGCCAGCAGCTCTAGCGGGAGCGGGGGAAACATTCAGTACTTC | CASSSSGSGGNIQYF
TRBJ2-7 | - | - | TRBV9 | TGTGCCAGCAGCGCCCTGGGGAGCGGCTACGAGCAGTACTTC | CASSALGSGYEQYF
TRBJ1-3 | few | TRBD1 | TRBV29-1 | TGCAGCGTTGGGTTGGGACAGTCTGGAAACACCATATATTTT | CSVGLGQSGNTIYF
TRBJ2-1 | - | TRBD2 | TRBV7-2 | TGTGCCAGCAGCTCAAAGAGCGGGGGGAGCTCCTACAATGAGCAGTTCTTC | CASSSKSGGSSYNEQFF
TRBJ2-1 | - | TRBD2 | TRBV11-2 | TGTGCCAGCAGCTTACTAGCGGGAGGGCCCAATGAGCAGTTCTTC | CASSLLAGGPNEQFF
TRBJ2-1 | - | - | TRBV18 | TGTGCCAGCTCATCCTCGACAGAATACAATGAGCAGTTCTTC | CASSSSTEYNEQFF
TRBJ2-1 | - | TRBD2 | TRBV7-3 | TGTGCCAGCAGCTTAGTTCCAAGCGGGAGGGCCGGTGAGAATGAGCAGTTCTTC | CASSLVPSGRAGENEQFF
TRBJ2-5 | once | TRBD2 | TRBV7-9 | TGTGCCAGCAGCTTAGTGGGGGGGTTCAGGGACCAAGAGACCCAGTACTTC | CASSLVGGFRDQETQYF
TRBJ2-7 | - | - | TRBV6-5 | TGTGCCAGCAGTTACCACAGGGAGACCTACGAGCAGTACTTC | CASSYHRETYEQYF
TRBJ1-5 | - | - | TRBV19 | TGTGCCAGTAGTAGGGGACAATTCAATCAGCCCCAGCATTTT | CASSRGQFNQPQHF
TRBJ2-7 | - | - | TRBV6-2/TRBV6-3 | TGTGCCAGCAGTTACTCGAGTCGGGAAGAGCAGTACTTC | CASSYSSREEQYF
TRBJ2-2 | - | TRBD1 | TRBV7-9 | TGTGCCAGCAGCTACCGAAGGACAGGGGGAAAAACCGGGGAGCTGTTTTTT | CASSYRRTGGKTGELFF
TRBJ1-1 | - | - | TRBV15 | TGTGCCACCAGCAGCGGGTACACTGAAGCTTTCTTT | CATSSGYTEAFF
TRBJ2-5 | - | TRBD2 | TRBV2 | TGTGCCAGCTCCCCCTCTAGCGGGGGGCGGGAGACCCAGTACTTC | CASSPSSGGRETQYF